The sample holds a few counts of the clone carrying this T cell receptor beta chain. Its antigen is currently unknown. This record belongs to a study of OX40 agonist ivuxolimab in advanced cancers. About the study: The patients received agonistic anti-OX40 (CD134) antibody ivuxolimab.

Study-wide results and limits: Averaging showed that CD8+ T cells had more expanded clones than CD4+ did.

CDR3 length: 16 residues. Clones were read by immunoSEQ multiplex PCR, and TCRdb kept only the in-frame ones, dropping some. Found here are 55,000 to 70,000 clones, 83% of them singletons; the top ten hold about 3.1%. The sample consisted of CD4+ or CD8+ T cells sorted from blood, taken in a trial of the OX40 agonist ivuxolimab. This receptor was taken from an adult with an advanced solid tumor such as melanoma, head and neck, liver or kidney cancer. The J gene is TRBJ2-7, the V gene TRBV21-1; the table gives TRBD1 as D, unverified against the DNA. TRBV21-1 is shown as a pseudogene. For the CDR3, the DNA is TGTGCCAGCAGCAAAGCGAGGGACAGGGGCTCCTACGAGCAGTACTTC. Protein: CASSKARDRGSYEQYF.